This TCR beta chain was sequenced in a study of T cell responses to AZD1222 COVID-19 vaccine. V lost 4 bases, J lost 6 bases, and 10 bases lay in between. The length of the CDR3 is 13 residues. Germline-derived CDR1 and CDR2 are SNHLY and FYNNEI. About this clone itself: Its specificity is not known.

Study results and caveats: Nearly half of spike-specific TCRs reportedly target variant regions that are unmutated in the B.1.351 and B.1.1.7 variants. Baseline serology detected seropositivity in only a handful of AZD1222 recipients. Donors skewed white British and female; clonal diversity was possibly underestimated.

Some clones are missing from TCRdb's copy, which holds only in-frame ones; the method was immunoSEQ multiplex PCR. The sample lists more than 150,000 clones, about 93% occurring once. This sequence joins TRBV2 and TRBJ1-3, with a possible D match to TRBD1 (6 bases). The starting material was peripheral blood, obtained 28 days after the second AZD1222 dose. The sequence derives from an adult who received the AZD1222 COVID-19 vaccine. The CDR3: CASSVGGQNTIYF. CDR3 in DNA: TGTGCCAGCAGTGTAGGGGGGCAAAACACCATATATTTT.